This TCR beta chain comes out of a study of technical replicates of blood from a few donors. The assay was immunoSEQ multiplex PCR, and TCRdb's table has in-frame clones only and misses some. The data contain 65,000 to 80,000 clones, approximately 96% of them singletons. The germline gives CDR1 LNHNV, CDR2 YYDKDF (reference sequence). The CDR3 is 14 residues long. The junction had 2 bases not matched to a gene; V was cut back by 0 bases and J by 3 bases. This sequence was found in a human donor in good health. Sequenced input: T cells isolated from PBMCs. The chain joins TRBV15 to TRBJ2-7; 7 bases fit TRBD2. Here the CDR3 reads CATSREWDYYEQYF. CDR3 bases: TGTGCCACCAGCAGAGAATGGGACTACTACGAGCAGTACTTC.